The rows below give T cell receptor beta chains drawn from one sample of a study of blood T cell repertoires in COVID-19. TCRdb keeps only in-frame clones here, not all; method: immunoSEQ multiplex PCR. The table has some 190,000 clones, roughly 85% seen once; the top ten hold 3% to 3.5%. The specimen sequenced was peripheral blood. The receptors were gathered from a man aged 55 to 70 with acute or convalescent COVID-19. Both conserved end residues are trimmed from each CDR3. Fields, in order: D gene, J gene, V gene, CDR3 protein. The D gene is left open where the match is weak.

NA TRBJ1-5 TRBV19 ASSIDREQISNQPQH
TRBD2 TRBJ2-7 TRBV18 ASSPTSGTGEQY
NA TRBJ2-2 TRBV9 ASSVGPGELF
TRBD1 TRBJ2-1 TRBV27 ASSFTGGSYNEQF
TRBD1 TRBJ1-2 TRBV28 ASSRDRHNYGYT
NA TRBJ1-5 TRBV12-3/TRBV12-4 ASTSDRNQPQH
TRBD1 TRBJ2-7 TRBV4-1 ASSQDRWTGSYEQY
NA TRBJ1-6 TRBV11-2 ASSYAGTSYNSPLH
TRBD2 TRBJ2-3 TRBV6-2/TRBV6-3 ASSTRSTSGGDTQY
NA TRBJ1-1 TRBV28 ASSRAAVPMNTEAF
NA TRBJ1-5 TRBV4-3 ASSQEYPGNQPQH
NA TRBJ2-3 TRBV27 ASSFGVANTDTQY
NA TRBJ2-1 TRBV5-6 ASSLTGSNEQF
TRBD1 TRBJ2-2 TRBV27 ASSPTGLNTGELF
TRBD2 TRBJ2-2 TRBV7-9 ASSWGLAGVGDTGELF
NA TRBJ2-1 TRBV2 ASSEARNEQF
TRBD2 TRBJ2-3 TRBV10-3 AISAGTSGIQDTQY
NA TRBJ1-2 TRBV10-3 AISIQDRDYGYT
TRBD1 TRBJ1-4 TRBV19 ASSSGRGMLPNREKLF
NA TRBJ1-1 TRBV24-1 ATSEGDSDTEAF